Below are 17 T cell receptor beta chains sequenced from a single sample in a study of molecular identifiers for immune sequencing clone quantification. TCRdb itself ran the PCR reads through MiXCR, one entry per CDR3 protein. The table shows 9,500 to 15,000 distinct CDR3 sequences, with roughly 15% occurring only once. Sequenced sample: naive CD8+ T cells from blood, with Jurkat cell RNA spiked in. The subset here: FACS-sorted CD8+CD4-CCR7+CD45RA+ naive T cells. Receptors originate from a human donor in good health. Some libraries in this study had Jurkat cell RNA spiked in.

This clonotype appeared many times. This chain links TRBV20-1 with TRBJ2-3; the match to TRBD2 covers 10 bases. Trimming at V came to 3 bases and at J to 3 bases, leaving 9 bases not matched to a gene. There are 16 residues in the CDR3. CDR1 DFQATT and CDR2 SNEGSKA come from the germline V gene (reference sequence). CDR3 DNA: TGCAGTGCTAGGCTAGCGGGAGACGCCGAAACAGATACGCAGTATTTT. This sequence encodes CSARLAGDAETDTQYF.

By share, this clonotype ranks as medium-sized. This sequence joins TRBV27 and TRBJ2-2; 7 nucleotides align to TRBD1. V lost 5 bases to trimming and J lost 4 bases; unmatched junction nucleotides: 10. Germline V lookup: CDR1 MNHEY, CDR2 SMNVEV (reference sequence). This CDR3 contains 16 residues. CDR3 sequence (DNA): TGTGCCAGCAGTCCGAGTATGGGACAGATCACCGGGGAGCTGTTTTTT. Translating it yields CASSPSMGQITGELFF.

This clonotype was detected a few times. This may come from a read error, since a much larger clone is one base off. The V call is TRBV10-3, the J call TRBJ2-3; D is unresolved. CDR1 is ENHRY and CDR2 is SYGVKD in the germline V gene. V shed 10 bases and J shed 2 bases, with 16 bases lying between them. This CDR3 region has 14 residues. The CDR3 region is CATLNSVYTDTQYF. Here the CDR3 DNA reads TGTGCCACGCTGAACTCGGTCTACACAGATACGCAGTATTTT.

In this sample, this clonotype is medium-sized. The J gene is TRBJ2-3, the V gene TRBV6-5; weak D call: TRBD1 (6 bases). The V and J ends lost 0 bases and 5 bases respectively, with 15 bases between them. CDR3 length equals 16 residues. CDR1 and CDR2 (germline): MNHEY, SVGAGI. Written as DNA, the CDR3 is TGTGCCAGCAGTTACTCCAGGGGAGTGTCTTTAGATACGCAGTATTTT. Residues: CASSYSRGVSLDTQYF.

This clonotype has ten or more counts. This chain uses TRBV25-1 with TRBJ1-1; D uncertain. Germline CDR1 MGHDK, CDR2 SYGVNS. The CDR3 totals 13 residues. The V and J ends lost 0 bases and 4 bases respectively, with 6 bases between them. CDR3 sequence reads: CASSEYEGTEAFF. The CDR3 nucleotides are TGTGCCAGCAGTGAATACGAGGGCACTGAAGCTTTCTTT.

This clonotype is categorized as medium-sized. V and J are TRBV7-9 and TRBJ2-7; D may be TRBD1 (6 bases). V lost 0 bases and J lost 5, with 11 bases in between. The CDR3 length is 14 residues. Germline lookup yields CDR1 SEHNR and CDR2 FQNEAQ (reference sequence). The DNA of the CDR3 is TGTGCCAGCAGCTTAGCCGACGCAGGGGACGAGCAGTACTTC. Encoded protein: CASSLADAGDEQYF.

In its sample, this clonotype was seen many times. The CDR3 spells CASSSHQPALISNYGYTF. The CDR3 DNA reads as TGTGCCAGTAGCTCACACCAGCCCGCCCTTATTTCTAACTATGGCTACACCTTC. This rearrangement joins TRBV19 to TRBJ1-2; no clear D. Germline CDR1 LNHDA, CDR2 SQIVND (reference sequence). The V end was cut by 6 bases, the J end by 0 bases, with 23 bases between. The CDR3 runs to 18 residues.

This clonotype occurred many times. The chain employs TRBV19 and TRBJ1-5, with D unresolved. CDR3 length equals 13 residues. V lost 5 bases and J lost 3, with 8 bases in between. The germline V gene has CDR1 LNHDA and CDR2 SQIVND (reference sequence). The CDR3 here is CASSHGLNQPQHF. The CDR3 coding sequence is TGTGCCAGTAGTCACGGACTCAATCAGCCCCAGCATTTT. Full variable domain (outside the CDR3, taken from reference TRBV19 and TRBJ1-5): DGGITQSPKYLFRKEGQNVTLSCEQNLNHDAMYWYRQDPGQGLRLIYYSQIVNDFQKGDIAEGYSVSREKKESFPLTVTSAQKNPTAFYLCASSHGLNQPQHFGDGTRLSIL.

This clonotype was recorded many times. The CDR3 sequence: CASSSDSPLDEQFF. CDR3 coding DNA: TGTGCCAGCAGCTCGGACAGCCCTCTGGATGAGCAGTTCTTC. V usage is TRBV7-3 and J usage is TRBJ2-1; tentatively, D is TRBD1 (6 bases). The CDR3 loop spans 14 amino acids. From germline, CDR1 is SGHTA and CDR2 FQGTGA. Trimming removed 4 bases from V and 8 bases from J, with 15 bases in between.

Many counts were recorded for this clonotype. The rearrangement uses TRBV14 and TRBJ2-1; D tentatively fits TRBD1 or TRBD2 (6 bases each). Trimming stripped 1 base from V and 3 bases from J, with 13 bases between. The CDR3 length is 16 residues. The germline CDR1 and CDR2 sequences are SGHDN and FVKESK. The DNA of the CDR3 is TGTGCCAGCAGCCAAGCCGGGGGCCTCTACTACAATGAGCAGTTCTTC. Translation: CASSQAGGLYYNEQFF.

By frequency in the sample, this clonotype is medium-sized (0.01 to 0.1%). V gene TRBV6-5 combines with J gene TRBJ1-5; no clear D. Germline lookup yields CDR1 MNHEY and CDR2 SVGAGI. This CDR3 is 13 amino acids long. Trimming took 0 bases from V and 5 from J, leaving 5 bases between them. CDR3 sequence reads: CASSYSIDQPQHF. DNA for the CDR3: TGTGCCAGCAGTTACTCGATCGATCAGCCCCAGCATTTT.

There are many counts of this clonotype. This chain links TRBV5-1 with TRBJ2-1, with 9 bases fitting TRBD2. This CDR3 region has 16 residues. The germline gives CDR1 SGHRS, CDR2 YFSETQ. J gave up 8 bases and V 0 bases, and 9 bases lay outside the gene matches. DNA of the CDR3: TGCGCCAGCAGCTTGGGTCTAGCGGGGTTCGGGGATGAGCAGTTCTTC. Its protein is CASSLGLAGFGDEQFF.

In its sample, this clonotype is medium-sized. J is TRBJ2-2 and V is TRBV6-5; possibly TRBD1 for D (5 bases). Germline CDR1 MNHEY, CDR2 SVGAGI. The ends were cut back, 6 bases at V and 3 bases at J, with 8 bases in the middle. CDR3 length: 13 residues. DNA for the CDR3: TGTGCCAGCAGGACACAGGACACCGGGGAGCTGTTTTTT. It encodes CASRTQDTGELFF.

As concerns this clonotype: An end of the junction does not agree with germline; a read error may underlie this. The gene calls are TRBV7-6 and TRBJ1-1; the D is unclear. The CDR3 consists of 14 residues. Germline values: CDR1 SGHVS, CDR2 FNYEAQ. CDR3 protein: CASSFRLMHTEASF. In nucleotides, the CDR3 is TGTGCCAGCAGCTTTCGGCTCATGCACACTGAAGCTTCCTTT.

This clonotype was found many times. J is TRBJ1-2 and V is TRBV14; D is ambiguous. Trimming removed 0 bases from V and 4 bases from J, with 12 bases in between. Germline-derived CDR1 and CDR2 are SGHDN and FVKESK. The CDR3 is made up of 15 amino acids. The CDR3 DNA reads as TGTGCCAGCAGCCAAGATGCGTTCGACTTCTATGGCTACACCTTC. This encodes CASSQDAFDFYGYTF.

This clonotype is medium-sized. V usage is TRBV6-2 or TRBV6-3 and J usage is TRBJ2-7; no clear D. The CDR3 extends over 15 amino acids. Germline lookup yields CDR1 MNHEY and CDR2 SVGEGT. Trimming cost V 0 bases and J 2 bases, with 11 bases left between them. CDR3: CASSYSNGGPYEQYF. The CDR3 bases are TGTGCCAGCAGTTACTCGAACGGCGGCCCCTACGAGCAGTACTTC.

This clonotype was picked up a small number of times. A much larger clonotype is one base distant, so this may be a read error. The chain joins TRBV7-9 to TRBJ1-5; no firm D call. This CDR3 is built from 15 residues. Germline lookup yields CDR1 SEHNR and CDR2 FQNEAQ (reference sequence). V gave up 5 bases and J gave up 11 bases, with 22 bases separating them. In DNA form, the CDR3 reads TGTGCCAGCAGCCCTAGGGAGGGTTGGGTCCAGTCCCAGCATTTT. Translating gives CASSPREGWVQSQHF.